A selection of T cell receptor beta chains follows, all from one sample in a study of cytotoxic CD8 clonotypes in ibrutinib-treated CLL. The assay was immunoSEQ multiplex PCR, and TCRdb's table has in-frame clones only and misses some. The table shows 250,000 to 350,000 clones, with roughly three quarters occurring only once. The material sequenced was PBMCs, taken at disease progression, from a patient treated with ibrutinib. The receptors shown here come from a human donor with chronic lymphocytic leukemia. The CDR3 runs from the conserved cysteine through the conserved F or W. The order of the fields is D gene, V gene, clone size, J gene, CDR3 protein, CDR3 DNA. D genes are given only for firm matches. Size is stated for part of the rows, as once, few or many counts, or as a class when the clone is expanded.

TRBD1	TRBV7-6	.	TRBJ1-1	CASSLATGGRNTEAFF	TGTGCCAGCAGCTTAGCGACAGGGGGCAGGAACACTGAAGCTTTCTTT
.	TRBV25-1	.	TRBJ1-2	CASSEVSNYGYTF	TGTGCCAGCAGTGAAGTCAGCAACTATGGCTACACCTTC
TRBD2	TRBV2	.	TRBJ2-4	CASSALAGLAKNIQYF	TGTGCCAGCAGTGCGCTAGCGGGACTAGCCAAAAACATTCAGTACTTC
TRBD1	TRBV6-1	.	TRBJ1-5	CASRAGQGGNQPQHF	TGTGCCAGCCGGGCGGGACAGGGTGGCAATCAGCCCCAGCATTTT
TRBD1	TRBV5-4	.	TRBJ2-7	CASSLSGTGYYEQYF	TGTGCCAGCAGCTTATCCGGGACAGGATACTACGAGCAGTACTTC
.	TRBV27	once	TRBJ2-5	CASSPRGRPGTQYF	TGTGCCAGCAGTCCCCGAGGTCGTCCTGGGACCCAGTACTTC
.	TRBV6-1	.	TRBJ2-7	CATRVIYEQYF	TGTGCCACCAGGGTCATATACGAGCAGTACTTC
.	TRBV19	.	TRBJ2-2	CASRIRDGGNTGELFF	TGTGCCAGTAGGATCCGGGACGGCGGGAACACCGGGGAGCTGTTTTTT
.	TRBV19	.	TRBJ2-1	CASSIIRTSYNEQFF	TGTGCCAGTAGTATCATCAGGACATCCTACAATGAGCAGTTCTTC
.	TRBV27	.	TRBJ2-5	CASSAHQETQYF	TGTGCCAGCAGTGCTCACCAAGAGACCCAGTACTTC
.	TRBV7-8	.	TRBJ2-2	CASNGAGTGELFF	TGTGCCAGCAACGGAGCTGGGACCGGGGAGCTGTTTTTT
.	TRBV6-5	.	TRBJ2-3	CASRVRVGRTDTQYF	TGTGCCAGCAGAGTTAGAGTGGGACGCACAGATACGCAGTATTTT
TRBD2	TRBV27	few	TRBJ2-5	CASSQGTRLAASQETQYF	TGTGCCAGCAGTCAGGGGACTAGACTAGCGGCTAGCCAAGAGACCCAGTACTTC
.	TRBV4-1	.	TRBJ1-1	CASSQDREGMNTEAFF	TGCGCCAGCAGCCAAGATCGGGAGGGGATGAACACTGAAGCTTTCTTT
TRBD1	TRBV25-1	.	TRBJ1-1	CASSAIILHDRANTEAFF	TGTGCCAGCAGTGCCATAATTCTTCACGACAGGGCGAACACTGAAGCTTTCTTT
TRBD1	TRBV7-9	.	TRBJ1-1	CASSLATGTEAFF	TGTGCCAGCAGCTTAGCGACAGGGACTGAAGCTTTCTTT
.	TRBV2	.	TRBJ1-4	CASRPRGWAATNEKLFF	TGTGCCAGCAGACCCAGGGGTTGGGCGGCAACTAATGAAAAACTGTTTTTT
.	TRBV11-2	.	TRBJ2-7	CASSLTRDWEQYF	TGTGCCAGCAGCCTAACAAGAGATTGGGAGCAGTACTTC
TRBD1	TRBV19	.	TRBJ1-3	CASSAGTGIGNTIYF	TGTGCCAGTAGTGCCGGGACAGGGATTGGAAACACCATATATTTT
TRBD1	TRBV5-1	.	TRBJ2-2	CASSLKTGESGELFF	TGCGCCAGCAGCCTAAAGACAGGGGAGTCCGGGGAGCTGTTTTTT
.	TRBV9	.	TRBJ1-2	CASSVGETNYGYTF	TGTGCCAGCAGCGTAGGGGAGACTAACTATGGCTACACCTTC
.	TRBV11-2	.	TRBJ2-2	CASSPPVAGANTGELFF	TGTGCCAGCAGCCCCCCCGTGGCAGGGGCGAACACCGGGGAGCTGTTTTTT
.	TRBV15	.	TRBJ2-5	CATSRDRASAQETQYF	TGTGCCACCAGCAGAGATAGGGCATCGGCCCAAGAGACCCAGTACTTC
TRBD1	TRBV5-5	.	TRBJ2-5	CASSLGRDRGQETQYF	TGTGCCAGCAGCCTGGGGAGGGACAGGGGCCAAGAGACCCAGTACTTC
.	TRBV15	.	TRBJ2-1	CATCYDTPSYNEQFF	TGTGCCACCTGTTATGACACACCTTCCTACAATGAGCAGTTCTTC
.	TRBV11-3	.	TRBJ2-7	CASSRNGDYEQYF	TGTGCCAGCAGCCGCAACGGGGACTACGAGCAGTACTTC
.	TRBV9	.	TRBJ1-2	CASSVAANYGYTF	TGTGCCAGCAGCGTGGCAGCTAACTATGGCTACACCTTC
.	TRBV6-5	once	TRBJ2-7	CASSLITEQYF	TGTGCCAGCAGCCTCATCACGGAGCAGTACTTC
.	TRBV7-8	.	TRBJ2-7	CASSLAQEAGASYEQYF	TGTGCCAGCAGCTTAGCCCAAGAGGCGGGGGCCTCCTACGAGCAGTACTTC
.	TRBV11-2	.	TRBJ2-7	CASSSSGSSYEQYF	TGTGCCAGCAGCTCGAGTGGGAGCTCCTACGAGCAGTACTTC
TRBD1	TRBV18	once	TRBJ1-1	CASSAGTGLNTEAFF	TGTGCCAGCTCGGCCGGGACAGGTTTGAACACTGAAGCTTTCTTT
.	TRBV18	.	TRBJ2-1	CASSDPGLLDNEQFF	TGTGCCAGCTCAGATCCGGGACTCCTGGATAATGAGCAGTTCTTC
.	TRBV2	.	TRBJ1-2	CASSVLTYGYTF	TGTGCCAGCAGTGTCCTCACTTATGGCTACACCTTC
.	TRBV9	few	TRBJ1-5	CASSVGQADQPQHF	TGTGCCAGCAGCGTAGGACAGGCGGATCAGCCCCAGCATTTT
.	TRBV15	.	TRBJ1-1	CATSRDEGPKNTEAFF	TGTGCCACCAGCAGAGATGAGGGTCCTAAGAACACTGAAGCTTTCTTT